Sequencing of this T cell receptor beta chain was carried out in a study of T cell repertoires in cytomegalovirus infection. Study at large: CMV infection plus the matching HLA type was flagged by public TCR beta signatures.

This clonotype was recorded many times. What it binds is not known. The CDR3 runs to 19 residues. V shed 2 bases, J shed 1 base, and the junction held 12 bases outside the gene matches. Germline values: CDR1 MNHEY, CDR2 SVGEGT. Study findings and constraints: Based on cumulative public TCR beta family frequency, carriers of CMV plus the relevant HLA were identified.

MiXCR, run by TCRdb on the reads, gives a single entry per CDR3 protein. Altogether about 250,000 distinct CDR3 sequences are present, 6.5% being singletons, with the ten largest covering 5.5% to 8%. Input material: PBMCs. This clonotype was obtained from a human donor in good health (CMV status not recorded). Some clones in this sample may be carry-over from other donors' samples. The V gene is TRBV6-2 or TRBV6-3, the J gene TRBJ2-2; 8 bases line up with TRBD2. The CDR3 region has the DNA TGTGCCAGCAGTTACAAATTCGTTCGGGGGGGCCGGAACACCGGGGAGCTGTTTTTT. As protein: CASSYKFVRGGRNTGELFF.